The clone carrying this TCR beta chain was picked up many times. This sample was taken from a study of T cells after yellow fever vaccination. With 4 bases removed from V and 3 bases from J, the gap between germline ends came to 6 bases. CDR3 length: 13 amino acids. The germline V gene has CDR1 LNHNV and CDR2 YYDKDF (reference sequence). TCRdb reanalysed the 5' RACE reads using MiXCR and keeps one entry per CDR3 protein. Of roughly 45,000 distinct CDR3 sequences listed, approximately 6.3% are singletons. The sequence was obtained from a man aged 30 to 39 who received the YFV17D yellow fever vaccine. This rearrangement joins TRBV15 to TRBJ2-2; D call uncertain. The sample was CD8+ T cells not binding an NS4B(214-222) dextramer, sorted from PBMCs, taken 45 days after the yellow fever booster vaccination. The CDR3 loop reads CATSKSDTGELFF. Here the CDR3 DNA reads TGTGCCACCAGCAAATCGGACACCGGGGAGCTGTTTTTT.